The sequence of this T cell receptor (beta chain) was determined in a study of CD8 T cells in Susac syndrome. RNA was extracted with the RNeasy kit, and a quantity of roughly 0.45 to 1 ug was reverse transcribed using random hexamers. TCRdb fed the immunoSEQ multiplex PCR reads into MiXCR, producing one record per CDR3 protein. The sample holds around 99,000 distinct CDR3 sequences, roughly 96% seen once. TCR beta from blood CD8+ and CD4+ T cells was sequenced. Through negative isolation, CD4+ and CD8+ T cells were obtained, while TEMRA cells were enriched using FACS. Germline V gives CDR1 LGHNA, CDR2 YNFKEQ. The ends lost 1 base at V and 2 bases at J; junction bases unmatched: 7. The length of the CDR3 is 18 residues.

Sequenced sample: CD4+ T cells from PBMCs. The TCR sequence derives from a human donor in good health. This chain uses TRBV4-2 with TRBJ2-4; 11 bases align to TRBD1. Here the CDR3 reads CASSQGEDRGRTKNIQYF. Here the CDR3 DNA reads TGTGCCAGCAGCCAAGGAGAGGACAGGGGGCGGACCAAAAACATTCAGTACTTC.